The 3 T cell receptor beta chains below all came from one sample that was sequenced in a study of cytomegalovirus exposure and HLA in healthy donors. Both 60 Vbeta primers and 13 Jbeta primers went into the PCR. Sequencing used immunoSEQ multiplex PCR; TCRdb keeps in-frame clones, though not all of them. The sample has 95,000 to 150,000 clones, 77% seen once. Source material: PBMCs. The receptors derive from a human donor in good health.

The chain combines TRBV5-8 with TRBJ2-7; the D gene is possibly TRBD1 (5 bases). The germline V gene has CDR1 SGHTS and CDR2 YDEGEE. The CDR3 has 14 amino acids. V was shortened by 1 base and J by 3 bases, with 11 bases between the two germline ends. The CDR3 bases are TGTGCCAGCAGCTTGCAGGGTACCCTCTACGAGCAGTACTTC. It is translated as CASSLQGTLYEQYF.

V gene TRBV9 combines with J gene TRBJ1-2, with a possible D match to TRBD1 (6 bases). Germline V lookup: CDR1 SGDLS, CDR2 YYNGEE. Trimming pared 4 bases from V and 8 bases from J, leaving 27 bases between. The CDR3 length is 17 residues. In DNA form, the CDR3 reads TGTGCCAGCAGCTTAGAGCCCCGGCCTGCCAGGGGATTCGGCTACACCTTC. This encodes CASSLEPRPARGFGYTF.

This chain uses TRBV5-1 with TRBJ2-3; 7 nucleotides line up with TRBD2. J lost 5 bases, V lost 3 bases, and 21 bases had no gene match. The germline gives CDR1 SGHRS, CDR2 YFSETQ. The CDR3 spans 19 residues. CDR3 residues: CASSWSGTGGGQSQDTQYF. CDR3 coding DNA: TGCGCCAGCAGCTGGAGTGGGACGGGAGGAGGGCAATCACAAGATACGCAGTATTTT.